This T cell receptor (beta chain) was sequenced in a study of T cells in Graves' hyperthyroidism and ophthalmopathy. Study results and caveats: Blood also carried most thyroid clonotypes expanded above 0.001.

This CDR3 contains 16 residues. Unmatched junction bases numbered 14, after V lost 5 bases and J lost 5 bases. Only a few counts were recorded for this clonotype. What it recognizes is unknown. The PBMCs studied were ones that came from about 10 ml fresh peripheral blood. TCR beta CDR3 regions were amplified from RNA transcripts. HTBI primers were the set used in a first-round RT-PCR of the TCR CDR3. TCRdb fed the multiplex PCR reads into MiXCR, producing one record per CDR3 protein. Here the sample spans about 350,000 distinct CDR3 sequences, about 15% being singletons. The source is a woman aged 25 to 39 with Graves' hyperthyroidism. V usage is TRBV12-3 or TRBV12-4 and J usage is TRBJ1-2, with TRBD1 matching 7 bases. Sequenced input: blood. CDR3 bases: TGTGCCAGCAGTCCCCACTACCGGGACAGAACTTATGGCTACACCTTC. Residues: CASSPHYRDRTYGYTF.